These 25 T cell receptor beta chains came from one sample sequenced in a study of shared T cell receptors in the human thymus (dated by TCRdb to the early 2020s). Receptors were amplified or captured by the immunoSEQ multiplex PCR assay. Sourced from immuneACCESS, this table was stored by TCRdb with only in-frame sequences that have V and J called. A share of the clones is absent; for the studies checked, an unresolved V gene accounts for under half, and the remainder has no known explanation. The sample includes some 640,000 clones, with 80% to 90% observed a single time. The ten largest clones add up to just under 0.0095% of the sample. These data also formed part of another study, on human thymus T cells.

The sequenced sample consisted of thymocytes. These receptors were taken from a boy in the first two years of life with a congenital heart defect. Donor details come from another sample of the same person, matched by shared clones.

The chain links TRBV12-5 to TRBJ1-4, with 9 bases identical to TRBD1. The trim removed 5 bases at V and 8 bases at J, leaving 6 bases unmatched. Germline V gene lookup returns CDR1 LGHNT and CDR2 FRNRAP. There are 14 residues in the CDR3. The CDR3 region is CASGTGQGAEKLFF. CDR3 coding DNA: TGTGCTAGTGGTACGGGACAGGGTGCCGAAAAACTGTTTTTT.

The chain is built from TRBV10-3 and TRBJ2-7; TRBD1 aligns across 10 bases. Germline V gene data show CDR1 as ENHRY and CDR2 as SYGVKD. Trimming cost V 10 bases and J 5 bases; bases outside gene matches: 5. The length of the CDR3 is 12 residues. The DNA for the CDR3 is TGTGCCACCGGGACAGGGGACAACGAGCAGTACTTC. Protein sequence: CATGTGDNEQYF.

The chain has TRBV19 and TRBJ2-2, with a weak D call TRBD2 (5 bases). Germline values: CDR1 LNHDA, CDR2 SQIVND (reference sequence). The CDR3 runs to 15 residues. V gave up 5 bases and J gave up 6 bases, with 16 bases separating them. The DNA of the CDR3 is TGTGCCAGTAGTCTCTGGACTCGGTCATCCGGGGAGCTGTTTTTT. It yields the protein CASSLWTRSSGELFF.

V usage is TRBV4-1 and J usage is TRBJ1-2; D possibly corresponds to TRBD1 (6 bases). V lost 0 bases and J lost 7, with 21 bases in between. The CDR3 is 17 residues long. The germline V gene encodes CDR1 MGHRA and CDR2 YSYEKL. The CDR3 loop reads CASSQDRIRQEGGGYTF. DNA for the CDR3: TGCGCCAGCAGCCAAGACCGGATTAGACAGGAAGGCGGTGGCTACACCTTC.

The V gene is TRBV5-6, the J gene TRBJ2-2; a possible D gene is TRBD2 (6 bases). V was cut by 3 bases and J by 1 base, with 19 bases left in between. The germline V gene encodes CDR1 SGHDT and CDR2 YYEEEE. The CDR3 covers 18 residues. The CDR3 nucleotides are TGTGCCAGCAGCTCGCCCCTTCATAGCGGATTGAACACCGGGGAGCTGTTTTTT. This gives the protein CASSSPLHSGLNTGELFF.

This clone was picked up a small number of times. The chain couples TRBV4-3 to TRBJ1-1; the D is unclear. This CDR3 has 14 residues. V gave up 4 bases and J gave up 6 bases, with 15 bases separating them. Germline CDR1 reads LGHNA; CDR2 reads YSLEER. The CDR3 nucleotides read TGCGCCAGCAGCCTAAGGCGGGAGACCGCTGAAGCTTTCTTT. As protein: CASSLRRETAEAFF.

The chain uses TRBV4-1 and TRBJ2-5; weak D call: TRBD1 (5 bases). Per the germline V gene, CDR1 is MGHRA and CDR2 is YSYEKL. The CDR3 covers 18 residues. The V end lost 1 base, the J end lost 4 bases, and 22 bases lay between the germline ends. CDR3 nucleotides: TGCGCCAGCAGCCAAGCCTCTTCGCCTCAGGGATATAGAGAGACCCAGTACTTC. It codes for CASSQASSPQGYRETQYF.

DNA for the CDR3: TGTGCCAGCAGCCAAGGCGGACAGGGGATGAACACTGAAGCTTTCTTT. Translation: CASSQGGQGMNTEAFF. The chain couples TRBV14 to TRBJ1-1; 9 positions match TRBD1. The CDR3 is 16 residues long. V shed 1 base and J 0 bases; nucleotides not matched to a gene: 3. The V gene's germline CDR1 is SGHDN and CDR2 FVKESK.

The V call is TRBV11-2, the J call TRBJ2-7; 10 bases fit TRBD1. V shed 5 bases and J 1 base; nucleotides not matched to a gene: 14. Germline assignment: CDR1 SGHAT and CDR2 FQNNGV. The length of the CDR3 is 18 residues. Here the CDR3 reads CASSPPGQGLHISYEQYF. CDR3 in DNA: TGTGCCAGCAGCCCACCGGGACAGGGGCTTCATATTTCCTACGAGCAGTACTTC.

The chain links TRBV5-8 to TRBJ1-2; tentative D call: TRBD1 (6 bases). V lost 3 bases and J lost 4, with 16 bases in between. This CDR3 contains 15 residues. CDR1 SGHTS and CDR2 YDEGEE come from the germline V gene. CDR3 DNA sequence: TGTGCCAGCAGCTGTCACAGGGCTCCCGGCTATGGCTACACCTTC. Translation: CASSCHRAPGYGYTF.

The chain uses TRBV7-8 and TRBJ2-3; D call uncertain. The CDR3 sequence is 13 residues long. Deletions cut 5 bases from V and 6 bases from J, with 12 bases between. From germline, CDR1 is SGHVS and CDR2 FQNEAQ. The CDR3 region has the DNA TGTGCCAGCAGCACAAACCCTCGTGATACGCAGTATTTT. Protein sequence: CASSTNPRDTQYF.

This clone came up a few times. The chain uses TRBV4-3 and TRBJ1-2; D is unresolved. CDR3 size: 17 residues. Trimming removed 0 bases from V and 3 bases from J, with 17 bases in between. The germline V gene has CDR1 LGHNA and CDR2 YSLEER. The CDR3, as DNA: TGCGCCAGCAGCCAAGATAGGAGGGAGGAAAAGTACTATGGCTACACCTTC. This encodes CASSQDRREEKYYGYTF.

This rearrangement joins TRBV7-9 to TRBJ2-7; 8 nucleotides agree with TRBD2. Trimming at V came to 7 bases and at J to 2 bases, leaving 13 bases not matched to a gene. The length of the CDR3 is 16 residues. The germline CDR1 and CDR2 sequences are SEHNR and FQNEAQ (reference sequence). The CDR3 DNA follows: TGTGCCAGCACCTCCTACGCGGCTAGCGGGCCCTACGAGCAGTACTTC. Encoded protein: CASTSYAASGPYEQYF.

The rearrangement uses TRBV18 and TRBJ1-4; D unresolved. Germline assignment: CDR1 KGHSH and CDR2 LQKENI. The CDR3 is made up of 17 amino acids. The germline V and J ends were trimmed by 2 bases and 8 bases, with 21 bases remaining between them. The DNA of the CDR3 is TGTGCCAGCTCACCAGCGCTACTCCGGGTCGACGGCGAAAAACTGTTTTTT. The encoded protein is CASSPALLRVDGEKLFF.

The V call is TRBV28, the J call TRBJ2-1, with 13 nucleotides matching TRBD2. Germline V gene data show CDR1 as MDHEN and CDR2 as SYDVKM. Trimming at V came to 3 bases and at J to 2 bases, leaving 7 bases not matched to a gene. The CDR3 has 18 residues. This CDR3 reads CASSFTGLAGDTYNEQFF. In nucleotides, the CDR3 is TGTGCCAGCAGTTTCACCGGACTAGCGGGAGATACCTACAATGAGCAGTTCTTC.

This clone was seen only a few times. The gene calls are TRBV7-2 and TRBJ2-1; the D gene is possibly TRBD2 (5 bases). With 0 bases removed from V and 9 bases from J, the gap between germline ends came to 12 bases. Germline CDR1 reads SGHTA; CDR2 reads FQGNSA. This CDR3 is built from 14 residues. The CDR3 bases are TGTGCCAGCAGCTTAGCTTCAGCGGCCCCTGAGCAGTTCTTC. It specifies CASSLASAAPEQFF.

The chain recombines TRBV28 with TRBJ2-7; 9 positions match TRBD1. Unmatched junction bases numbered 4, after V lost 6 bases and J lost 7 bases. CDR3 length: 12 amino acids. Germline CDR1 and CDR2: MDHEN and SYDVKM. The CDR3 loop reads CASRLTGGEQYF. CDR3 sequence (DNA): TGTGCCAGCAGGCTGACAGGGGGGGAGCAGTACTTC.

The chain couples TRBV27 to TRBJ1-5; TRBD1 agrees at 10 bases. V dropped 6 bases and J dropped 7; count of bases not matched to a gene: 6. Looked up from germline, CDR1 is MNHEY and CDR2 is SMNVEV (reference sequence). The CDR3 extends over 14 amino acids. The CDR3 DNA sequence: TGTGCCAGCAGCCACGACAGGGGGCGACAGCCCCAGCATTTT. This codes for CASSHDRGRQPQHF.

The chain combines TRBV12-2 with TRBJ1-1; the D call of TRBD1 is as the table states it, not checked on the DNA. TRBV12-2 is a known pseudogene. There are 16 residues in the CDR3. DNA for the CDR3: TGTGCAAGTCGGCAAACGGAACAGGGGCCGAACACTGAAGCTTTCTTT. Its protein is CASRQTEQGPNTEAFF.

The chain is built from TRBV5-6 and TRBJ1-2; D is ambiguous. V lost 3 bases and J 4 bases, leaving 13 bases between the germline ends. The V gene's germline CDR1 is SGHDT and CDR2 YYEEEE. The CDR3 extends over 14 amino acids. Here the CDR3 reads CASSCRSWCYGYTF. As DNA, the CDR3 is TGTGCCAGCAGCTGCAGAAGTTGGTGCTATGGCTACACCTTC.

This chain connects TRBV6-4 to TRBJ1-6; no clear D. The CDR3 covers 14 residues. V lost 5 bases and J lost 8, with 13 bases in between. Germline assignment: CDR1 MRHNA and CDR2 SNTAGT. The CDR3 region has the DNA TGTGCCAGCAGTCCCCAGCCTGAGGATTCACCCCTCCACTTT. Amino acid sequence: CASSPQPEDSPLHF.

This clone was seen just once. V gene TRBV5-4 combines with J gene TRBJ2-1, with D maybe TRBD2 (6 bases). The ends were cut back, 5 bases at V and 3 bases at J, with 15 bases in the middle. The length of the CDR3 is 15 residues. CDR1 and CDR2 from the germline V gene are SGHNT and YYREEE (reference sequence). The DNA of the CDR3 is TGTGCCAGCAGGACCGGGACTGGAGGCTACAATGAGCAGTTCTTC. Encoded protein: CASRTGTGGYNEQFF.

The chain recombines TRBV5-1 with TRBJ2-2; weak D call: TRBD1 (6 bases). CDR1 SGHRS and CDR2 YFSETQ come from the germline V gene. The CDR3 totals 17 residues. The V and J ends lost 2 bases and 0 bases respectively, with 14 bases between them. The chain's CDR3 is CASSFGTRQTNTGELFF. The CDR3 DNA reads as TGCGCCAGCAGCTTCGGGACACGACAGACGAACACCGGGGAGCTGTTTTTT.

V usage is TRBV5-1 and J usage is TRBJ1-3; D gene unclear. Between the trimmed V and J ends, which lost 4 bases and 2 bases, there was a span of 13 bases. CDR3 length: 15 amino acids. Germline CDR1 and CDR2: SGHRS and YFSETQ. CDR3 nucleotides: TGCGCCAGCAGCATAGCGACTCCTCCTGGAAACACCATATATTTT. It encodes CASSIATPPGNTIYF.

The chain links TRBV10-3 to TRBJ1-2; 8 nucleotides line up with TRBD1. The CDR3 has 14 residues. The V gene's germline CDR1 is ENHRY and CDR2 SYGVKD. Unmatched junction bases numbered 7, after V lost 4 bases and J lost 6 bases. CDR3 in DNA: TGTGCCATCAGTGTTCGGACAGGGAATCATGGCTACACCTTC. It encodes CAISVRTGNHGYTF.